These 15 T cell receptor beta chains share one sample of origin, sequenced in a study of early T cells in non-severe SARS-CoV-2 infection. TCRdb re-called the 5' RACE reads with MiXCR, one entry per CDR3 protein. The table shows around 26,000 distinct CDR3 sequences, with around 4.5% occurring only once. The sample consisted of whole blood. All receptors come from an adult who was a healthcare worker with PCR-confirmed SARS-CoV-2 infection or an uninfected control (not recorded which).

This clonotype was seen repeatedly, ten times or more. The chain carries TRBV10-3 and TRBJ2-2, with unresolved D. Germline V gives CDR1 ENHRY, CDR2 SYGVKD. The CDR3 runs to 14 residues. With 3 bases removed from V and 1 base from J, the gap between germline ends came to 6 bases. The CDR3 DNA follows: TGTGCCATCAGTGATGTAGGGAACACCGGGGAGCTGTTTTTT. Translation: CAISDVGNTGELFF.

This chain joins TRBV5-6 and TRBJ2-5, with D possibly being TRBD1 (7 bases). The CDR3 loop spans 15 amino acids. Germline CDR1 is SGHDT and CDR2 is YYEEEE. The V end lost 0 bases, the J end lost 5 bases, and 14 bases lay between the germline ends. DNA for the CDR3: TGTGCCAGCAGCTTGGGACAGGGAGGAGGGGAGACCCAGTACTTC. This encodes CASSLGQGGGETQYF.

This clonotype appeared a few times. The rearrangement joins TRBV12-3 or TRBV12-4 to TRBJ2-1; 10 bases fit TRBD1. V shed 7 bases and J 7 bases; nucleotides not matched to a gene: 10. The CDR3 contains 15 residues. CDR3: CASTVGQGIQNEQFF. The CDR3 DNA reads as TGTGCCAGCACCGTGGGACAGGGGATTCAAAATGAGCAGTTCTTC.

In this sample, this clonotype turned up a few times. The CDR3 sequence: CAISSDSTFNEQFF. The CDR3 DNA reads TGTGCCATCAGTTCTGACTCGACATTCAATGAGCAGTTCTTC. This chain uses TRBV10-3 with TRBJ2-1, with D unclear. Germline CDR1 is ENHRY and CDR2 is SYGVKD. The ends were cut back, 5 bases at V and 6 bases at J, with 14 bases in the middle. The CDR3 length is 14 residues.

At least ten counts were recorded for this clonotype. The gene calls are TRBV19 and TRBJ2-1, with D possibly TRBD2 on 6 matching bases. The CDR3 runs to 16 residues. V was pared by 7 bases and J by 8 bases, with 24 bases between. Per germline, CDR1 LNHDA and CDR2 SQIVND (reference sequence). The CDR3 nucleotides are TGTGCCAGTACCGGAGGCGGGGCCCCAGTAACGGATGAGCAGTTCTTC. It is translated as CASTGGGAPVTDEQFF.

This clonotype was seen at least ten times. J is TRBJ2-1 and V is TRBV4-1; 10 positions match TRBD2. The CDR3 totals 17 residues. Germline V gives CDR1 MGHRA, CDR2 YSYEKL. After removal of 1 base from V and 8 bases from J, the junction contained 11 bases not matched to a gene. For the CDR3, the DNA is TGCGCCAGCAGCCAAGGTGAACGAGCGGGAGGGGACTATGAGCAGTTCTTC. It encodes CASSQGERAGGDYEQFF.

This clonotype was observed at least ten times. The chain recombines TRBV20-1 with TRBJ2-3; 8 bases fit TRBD1. There are 13 residues in the CDR3. Germline CDR1 is DFQATT and CDR2 is SNEGSKA (reference sequence). V dropped 3 bases and J dropped 5; count of bases not matched to a gene: 4. The CDR3 protein is CSASQGAVDTQYF. In nucleotides, the CDR3 is TGCAGTGCTAGTCAGGGGGCAGTAGATACGCAGTATTTT.

This clonotype rates as medium-sized. This chain links TRBV20-1 with TRBJ1-1; 9 nucleotides line up with TRBD1. Looked up from germline, CDR1 is DFQATT and CDR2 is SNEGSKA (reference sequence). The CDR3 covers 13 residues. The V and J ends lost 1 base and 3 bases, in that order; junction bases with no gene match: 0. The CDR3 region is CSARGTGDTEAFF. CDR3 sequence (DNA): TGCAGTGCTAGAGGGACAGGGGACACTGAAGCTTTCTTT.

This clonotype was seen repeatedly, ten times or more. The J gene is TRBJ2-2, the V gene TRBV7-6, with D perhaps given as TRBD1 or TRBD2 (6 bases each). Trimming stripped 2 bases from V and 5 bases from J, with 15 bases between. This CDR3 has 16 residues. Per germline, CDR1 SGHVS and CDR2 FNYEAQ. The CDR3 is CASSLYPQGRTGELFF. CDR3 nucleotides: TGTGCCAGCAGCTTATACCCCCAGGGGAGGACCGGGGAGCTGTTTTTT.

This clonotype was observed many times. This CDR3 reads CASSFGAAPKDSYEQYF. The CDR3 region has the DNA TGTGCCAGCAGTTTTGGGGCAGCCCCTAAGGACTCCTACGAGCAGTACTTC. This rearrangement joins TRBV28 to TRBJ2-7, with D perhaps matching TRBD1 (5 bases). V lost 3 bases, J lost 0 bases, and 18 bases lay in between. CDR1 and CDR2 from the germline V gene are MDHEN and SYDVKM. The CDR3 consists of 17 residues.

This clonotype was picked up a small number of times. The genes are TRBV20-1 and TRBJ2-5, with 9 nucleotides matching TRBD2. The V gene end was trimmed by 2 bases and the J gene end by 6 bases; junction bases not matched to a gene: 7. From germline, CDR1 is DFQATT and CDR2 SNEGSKA (reference sequence). The CDR3 is 14 residues long. CDR3 protein: CSARPSGMVKTQYF. The CDR3 region has the DNA TGCAGTGCTAGACCTAGCGGGATGGTGAAGACCCAGTACTTC.

This sequence joins TRBV20-1 and TRBJ2-3, with D possibly being TRBD2 (7 bases). Deletions cut 7 bases from V and 2 bases from J, with 19 bases between. This CDR3 has 15 amino acids. Germline-derived CDR1 and CDR2 are DFQATT and SNEGSKA (reference sequence). CDR3 sequence reads: CSVLLGAGVTDTQYF. The CDR3 DNA sequence: TGCAGTGTTCTCCTGGGGGCGGGGGTCACAGATACGCAGTATTTT.

The chain employs TRBV7-2 and TRBJ2-1; 10 nucleotides agree with TRBD2. Germline V CDR1 and CDR2: SGHTA, FQGNSA. Germline trimming cut 5 bases from V and 0 bases from J; bases unmatched to any gene: 7. This CDR3 comprises 17 residues. The CDR3 here is CASSQLAGRFSYNEQFF. The CDR3 nucleotides are TGTGCCAGCAGCCAACTAGCGGGGCGATTCTCCTACAATGAGCAGTTCTTC.

This clonotype was picked up a small number of times. The chain is built from TRBV7-9 and TRBJ2-4; 12 bases are a match to TRBD2. The CDR3 covers 17 residues. J gave up 0 bases and V 5 bases, and 5 bases lay outside the gene matches. Germline CDR1 reads SEHNR; CDR2 reads FQNEAQ (reference sequence). The DNA for the CDR3 is TGTGCCAGCAGCGCAGGACTAGCGGGACTAGCCAAAAACATTCAGTACTTC. It specifies CASSAGLAGLAKNIQYF.

This clonotype was detected many times. This sequence joins TRBV20-1 and TRBJ2-2; 10 positions match TRBD2. The V gene's germline CDR1 is DFQATT and CDR2 SNEGSKA (reference sequence). The CDR3 extends over 14 amino acids. V trimming: 3 bases; J trimming: 5 bases; junction bases outside the gene matches: 3. DNA of the CDR3: TGCAGTGCTAGTCTAGCGGGAGATACCGGGGAGCTGTTTTTT. It yields the protein CSASLAGDTGELFF.